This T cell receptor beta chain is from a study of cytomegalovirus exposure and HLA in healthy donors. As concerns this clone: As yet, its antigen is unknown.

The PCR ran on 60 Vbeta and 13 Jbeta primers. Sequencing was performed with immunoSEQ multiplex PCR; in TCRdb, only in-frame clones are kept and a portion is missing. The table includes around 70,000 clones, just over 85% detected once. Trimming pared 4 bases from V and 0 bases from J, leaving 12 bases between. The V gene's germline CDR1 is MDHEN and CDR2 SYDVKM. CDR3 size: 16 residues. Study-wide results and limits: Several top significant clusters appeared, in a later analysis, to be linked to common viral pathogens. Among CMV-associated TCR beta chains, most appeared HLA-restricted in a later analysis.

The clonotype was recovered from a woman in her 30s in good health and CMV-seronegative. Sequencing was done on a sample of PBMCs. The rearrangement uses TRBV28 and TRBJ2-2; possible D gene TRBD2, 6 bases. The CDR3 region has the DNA TGTGCCAGCAGTTCCCCCACTAGCCCGAACACCGGGGAGCTGTTTTTT. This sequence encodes CASSSPTSPNTGELFF.